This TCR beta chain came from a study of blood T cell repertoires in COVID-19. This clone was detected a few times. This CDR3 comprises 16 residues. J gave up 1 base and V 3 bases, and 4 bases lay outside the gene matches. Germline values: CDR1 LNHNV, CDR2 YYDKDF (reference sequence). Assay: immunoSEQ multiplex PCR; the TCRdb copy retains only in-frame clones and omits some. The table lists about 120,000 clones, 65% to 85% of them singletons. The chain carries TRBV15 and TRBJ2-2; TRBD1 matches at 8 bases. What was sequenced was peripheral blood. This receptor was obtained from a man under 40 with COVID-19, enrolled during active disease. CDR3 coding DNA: TGTGCCACCAGCAGTGACAGGGGCCGGAACACCGGGGAGCTGTTTTTT. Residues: CATSSDRGRNTGELFF. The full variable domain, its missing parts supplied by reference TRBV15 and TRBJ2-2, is DAMVIQNPRYQVTQFGKPVTLSCSQTLNHNVMYWYQQKSSQAPKLLFHYYDKDFNNEADTPDNFQSRRPNTSFCFLDIRSPGLGDTAMYLCATSSDRGRNTGELFFGEGSRLTVL.